Presented here are 28 T cell receptor beta chains from one specimen sequenced in a study of beta chain features in type 1 diabetes. Overall study results and limits: Within each of all four CD4+ subsets, Type 1 diabetes patients had TCRB CDR3s that were moderately but significantly shorter.

Reverse transcribing all isolated RNA meant expressed TCRB transcripts were sequenced. Data came from immunoSEQ multiplex PCR; TCRdb stores just in-frame clones and leaves some out. The top ten clones hold roughly 0.015% of a sample with 300,000 to 350,000 clones, approximately 12% of them seen once. The antigens of these receptors remain unknown. The sequencing sample was made of naive CD4+ T cells from blood. Source of these receptors: a woman between 18 and 30 years old with type 1 diabetes.

This chain uses TRBV5-1 with TRBJ2-1, with D possibly TRBD2 on 6 matching bases. V shed 5 bases and J shed 5 bases, with 8 bases lying between them. In germline, CDR1 is SGHRS, CDR2 YFSETQ. The length of the CDR3 is 12 residues. The CDR3 sequence is CASREGHNEQFF. The CDR3 DNA reads TGCGCCAGCAGGGAGGGACACAATGAGCAGTTCTTC.

CDR3 sequence reads: CASSLSDRGYGYTF. CDR3 DNA sequence: TGTGCCAGCAGTCTTTCCGACAGGGGCTATGGCTACACCTTC. This chain joins TRBV28 and TRBJ1-2, with 8 bases aligning to TRBD1. V dropped 5 bases and J dropped 4; count of bases not matched to a gene: 6. This CDR3 comprises 14 residues. CDR1 is MDHEN, CDR2 SYDVKM, per germline.

The chain employs TRBV6-1 and TRBJ1-5; D remains ambiguous. The germline V gene has CDR1 MNHNS and CDR2 SASEGT. This CDR3 comprises 13 residues. The germline V and J ends were trimmed by 6 bases and 8 bases, with 14 bases remaining between them. The chain's CDR3 is CASRPASGEPQHF. The DNA for the CDR3 is TGTGCCAGCAGGCCAGCCTCCGGAGAGCCCCAGCATTTT.

This clone has just a few counts. Here the CDR3 DNA reads TGTGCCATCAGGAGGGCCGAGAACACTGAAGCTTTCTTT. It encodes CAIRRAENTEAFF. This chain uses TRBV10-3 with TRBJ1-1; D unresolved. The V and J ends lost 6 bases and 1 base respectively, with 9 bases between them. The CDR3 length is 13 residues. CDR1 and CDR2 from the germline V gene are ENHRY and SYGVKD.

There are a few counts of this clone. V and J are TRBV27 and TRBJ2-7; maybe TRBD2 (5 bases). Trimming shortened V by 5 bases and J by 2 bases, and 16 bases separated the two germline ends. Per germline, CDR1 MNHEY and CDR2 SMNVEV (reference sequence). CDR3 length: 15 amino acids. Written as DNA, the CDR3 is TGTGCCAGCAGTCGAAGAGAAATACTAGCCTACGAGCAGTACTTC. This sequence encodes CASSRREILAYEQYF.

The V call is TRBV6-4, the J call TRBJ2-5; D is uncertain. Trimming shortened V by 4 bases and J by 4 bases, and 10 bases separated the two germline ends. Germline loops: CDR1 MRHNA, CDR2 SNTAGT. The CDR3 contains 13 residues. The CDR3 region is CASSAEEGETQYF. The CDR3 DNA follows: TGTGCCAGCAGTGCAGAGGAAGGAGAGACCCAGTACTTC.

The J gene is TRBJ2-3, the V gene TRBV7-2; D is possibly TRBD2 (6 bases). The CDR3 is 16 residues long. Germline V CDR1 and CDR2: SGHTA, FQGNSA. The V end lost 4 bases, the J end lost 2 bases, and 16 bases lay between the germline ends. CDR3 DNA: TGTGCCAGCAGCTCGGAGGGTAATTGGTACACAGATACGCAGTATTTT. This gives the protein CASSSEGNWYTDTQYF. Full variable domain (remainder filled in from reference TRBV7-2 and TRBJ2-3): GAGVSQSPSNKVTEKGKDVELRCDPISGHTALYWYRQSLGQGLEFLIYFQGNSAPDKSGLPSDRFSAERTGGSVSTLTIQRTQQEDSAVYLCASSSEGNWYTDTQYFGPGTRLTVL.

This sequence joins TRBV4-3 and TRBJ2-5; 10 positions agree with TRBD2. The CDR3 sequence is 18 residues long. Germline trimming cut 0 bases from V and 4 bases from J; bases unmatched to any gene: 11. Germline-derived CDR1 and CDR2 are LGHNA and YSLEER. CDR3 sequence reads: CASSQDVGPSGSRETQYF. CDR3 DNA sequence: TGCGCCAGCAGCCAAGATGTGGGGCCTAGCGGGAGTCGAGAGACCCAGTACTTC.

This chain connects TRBV11-2 to TRBJ2-1, with 14 nucleotides matching TRBD2. The germline gives CDR1 SGHAT, CDR2 FQNNGV. V was pared by 5 bases and J by 6 bases, with 6 bases of the junction left unmatched. There are 16 residues in the CDR3. The CDR3 sequence: CASSLGLAGGFNEQFF. CDR3 bases: TGTGCCAGCAGCCTCGGACTAGCGGGAGGTTTCAATGAGCAGTTCTTC.

This chain links TRBV5-4 with TRBJ2-3, with D maybe TRBD1 (6 bases). CDR3 length equals 15 residues. The germline V gene encodes CDR1 SGHNT and CDR2 YYREEE (reference sequence). The germline V and J ends were trimmed by 4 bases and 2 bases, with 14 bases remaining between them. CDR3 amino acids: CASSPGVSLTDTQYF. The CDR3 nucleotides are TGTGCCAGCAGCCCAGGGGTCTCCCTCACAGATACGCAGTATTTT. The complete variable domain, with remaining parts taken from reference TRBV5-4 and TRBJ2-3, reads ETGVTQSPTHLIKTRGQQVTLRCSSQSGHNTVSWYQQALGQGPQFIFQYYREEENGRGNFPPRFSGLQFPNYSSELNVNALELDDSALYLCASSPGVSLTDTQYFGPGTRLTVL.

The chain combines TRBV7-2 with TRBJ1-5; D may be TRBD1 (5 bases). The CDR3 sequence is 16 residues long. Germline V lookup: CDR1 SGHTA, CDR2 FQGNSA. Trimming cost V 1 base and J 8 bases, with 18 bases left between them. Written as DNA, the CDR3 is TGTGCCAGCAGCTTAGAGGGAGGGGTCAAGATCAAGCCCCAGCATTTT. As protein: CASSLEGGVKIKPQHF.

The V call is TRBV9, the J call TRBJ2-7, with D perhaps matching TRBD2 (5 bases). Trimming took off 0 bases at V and 3 bases at J, with 13 bases between the two ends. The CDR3 has 15 amino acids. Germline loops: CDR1 SGDLS, CDR2 YYNGEE. The CDR3 bases are TGTGCCAGCAGCGTAGAGGCCGACTACCGCTACGAGCAGTACTTC. It is translated as CASSVEADYRYEQYF. The whole variable domain, filled in from reference TRBV9 and TRBJ2-7, reads DSGVTQTPKHLITATGQRVTLRCSPRSGDLSVYWYQQSLDQGLQFLIQYYNGEERAKGNILERFSAQQFPDLHSELNLSSLELGDSALYFCASSVEADYRYEQYFGPGTRLTVT.

The rearrangement uses TRBV25-1 and TRBJ1-2; 7 bases are shared with TRBD1. The CDR3 is made up of 13 amino acids. J gave up 6 bases and V 4 bases, and 5 bases lay outside the gene matches. Germline loops: CDR1 MGHDK, CDR2 SYGVNS. This chain's CDR3 is CASSGTGVNGYTF. The DNA of the CDR3 is TGTGCCAGCAGTGGAACAGGGGTGAATGGCTACACCTTC.

In this sample, this clone turned up a few times. The V gene is TRBV28, the J gene TRBJ1-2, with D unclear. This CDR3 contains 13 residues. Trimming took 10 bases from V and 4 from J, leaving 16 bases between them. The germline CDR1 and CDR2 sequences are MDHEN and SYDVKM. CDR3 loop: CATALGGGYGYTF. The CDR3 bases are TGTGCCACCGCCCTGGGCGGAGGCTATGGCTACACCTTC.

This clone was seen a few times. This chain joins TRBV30 and TRBJ1-2; 9 positions match TRBD1. J gave up 4 bases and V 1 base, and 1 base lay outside the gene matches. In germline, CDR1 is GTSNPN, CDR2 SVGIG (reference sequence). This CDR3 has 13 residues. The CDR3 reads CAWSEGQGYGYTF. In DNA form, the CDR3 reads TGTGCCTGGAGTGAGGGACAGGGCTATGGCTACACCTTC.

The sample holds a few counts of this clone. The chain links TRBV7-3 to TRBJ2-1, with 11 bases identical to TRBD2. With V trimmed by 1 base and J by 3 bases, 5 bases remained unmatched. Germline CDR1 reads SGHTA; CDR2 reads FQGTGA. This CDR3 has 17 amino acids. CDR3 nucleotides: TGTGCCAGCAGCTTAAGGGGGGGGACTAGCGGCTACAATGAGCAGTTCTTC. This gives the protein CASSLRGGTSGYNEQFF. Complete variable domain (other parts from reference TRBV7-3 and TRBJ2-1): GAGVSQTPSNKVTEKGKYVELRCDPISGHTALYWYRQSLGQGPEFLIYFQGTGAADDSGLPNDRFFAVRPEGSVSTLKIQRTERGDSAVYLCASSLRGGTSGYNEQFFGPGTRLTVL.

This rearrangement joins TRBV6-6 to TRBJ1-2; no definite D call. The CDR3 has 11 residues. V was shortened by 5 bases and J by 7 bases, with 8 bases between the two germline ends. Germline V gene data show CDR1 as MNHNY and CDR2 as SVGAGI (reference sequence). For the CDR3, the DNA is TGTGCCAGCAGTCCCACTCTTGGCTACACCTTC. Translated, it gives CASSPTLGYTF.

This clone showed up just a few times. The chain employs TRBV30 and TRBJ1-2; D is unresolved. The CDR3 totals 12 residues. Per germline, CDR1 GTSNPN and CDR2 SVGIG (reference sequence). V gave up 2 bases and J gave up 4 bases, with 8 bases separating them. The CDR3 DNA is TGTGCCTGGAGTCCTGGCCCCTATGGCTACACCTTC. Its translation: CAWSPGPYGYTF.

The chain joins TRBV5-4 to TRBJ2-7; a weak D match, TRBD1 (6 bases). The CDR3 consists of 13 residues. Per the germline V gene, CDR1 is SGHNT and CDR2 is YYREEE (reference sequence). V shed 4 bases and J shed 6 bases, with 14 bases lying between them. The CDR3 reads CASSEQGSVEQYF. In DNA form, the CDR3 reads TGTGCCAGCAGCGAACAGGGTTCCGTCGAGCAGTACTTC. The whole variable domain, filled in from reference TRBV5-4 and TRBJ2-7, reads ETGVTQSPTHLIKTRGQQVTLRCSSQSGHNTVSWYQQALGQGPQFIFQYYREEENGRGNFPPRFSGLQFPNYSSELNVNALELDDSALYLCASSEQGSVEQYFGPGTRLTVT.

This clone was detected only a few times. The V and J genes are TRBV25-1 and TRBJ2-6; D is perhaps TRBD1 (6 bases). Germline lookup yields CDR1 MGHDK and CDR2 SYGVNS. V lost 10 bases and J lost 0, with 22 bases in between. The CDR3 loop spans 18 amino acids. The DNA for the CDR3 is TGTGCCACCCAGGACCCACAGGGTAGATCCTCTGGGGCCAACGTCCTGACTTTC. This codes for CATQDPQGRSSGANVLTF.

This clone was found a few times. The chain joins TRBV18 to TRBJ2-3, with D possibly TRBD1 on 6 matching bases. This CDR3 is built from 14 residues. CDR1 and CDR2 (germline): KGHSH, LQKENI. V dropped 9 bases and J dropped 2 bases, with 15 bases sitting between them. The CDR3 coding sequence is TGTGCCAGTACGGTGCACAGGGACACAGATACGCAGTATTTT. Protein product: CASTVHRDTDTQYF.

A few counts support this clone. The V gene is TRBV4-2, the J gene TRBJ2-2; the D gene is possibly TRBD1 (5 bases). This CDR3 is 13 amino acids long. Trimming removed 1 base from V and 6 bases from J, with 6 bases in between. Germline V gene lookup returns CDR1 LGHNA and CDR2 YNFKEQ. The DNA for the CDR3 is TGTGCCAGCAGCCAAGTAGGGGCCGGGGAGCTGTTTTTT. It specifies CASSQVGAGELFF.

The rearrangement uses TRBV30 and TRBJ1-1; the match to TRBD1 covers 7 bases. Germline-derived CDR1 and CDR2 are GTSNPN and SVGIG (reference sequence). The ends lost 4 bases at V and 2 bases at J; junction bases unmatched: 7. CDR3 length: 14 residues. The CDR3: CAWTRGQANTEAFF. CDR3 DNA sequence: TGTGCCTGGACCCGAGGACAGGCCAACACTGAAGCTTTCTTT.

In its sample, this clone was seen a few times. The chain employs TRBV28 and TRBJ2-7, with 14 bases fitting TRBD2. CDR1 and CDR2 from the germline V gene are MDHEN and SYDVKM. The CDR3 is made up of 17 amino acids. The J segment lost 5 bases and the V segment lost 6 bases, leaving 12 bases of the junction unmatched. CDR3 loop: CASSPGLAGVFADEQYF. Here the CDR3 DNA reads TGTGCCAGCAGCCCGGGACTAGCGGGAGTATTTGCCGACGAGCAGTACTTC.

This sequence joins TRBV28 and TRBJ2-7; D perhaps matches TRBD1 (5 bases). From germline, CDR1 is MDHEN and CDR2 SYDVKM. V lost 8 bases to trimming and J lost 4 bases, with 12 bases between them. The CDR3 loop spans 12 amino acids. CDR3 coding DNA: TGTGCCAGCTGGGGCAGAGGATACGAGCAGTACTTC. It specifies CASWGRGYEQYF. Full variable domain (remainder filled in from reference TRBV28 and TRBJ2-7): DVKVTQSSRYLVKRTGEKVFLECVQDMDHENMFWYRQDPGLGLRLIYFSYDVKMKEKGDIPEGYSVSREKKERFSLILESASTNQTSMYLCASWGRGYEQYFGPGTRLTVT.

The J gene is TRBJ1-2, the V gene TRBV6-5; D perhaps matches TRBD1 (6 bases). Trimming shortened V by 5 bases and J by 8 bases, and 12 bases separated the two germline ends. The CDR3 sequence is 12 residues long. Germline V CDR1 and CDR2: MNHEY, SVGAGI. The CDR3 DNA reads as TGTGCCAGCAGTAAAACAGGGTTGGGCTACACCTTC. Translating it yields CASSKTGLGYTF.

This clone has more than one count but fewer than ten. The CDR3 is CASRKGTRYSYEQYV. The CDR3 region has the DNA TGTGCCAGCAGAAAAGGGACTAGATATTCCTACGAGCAGTACGTC. The chain recombines TRBV7-8 with TRBJ2-7, with 8 bases identical to TRBD2. Germline V gene data show CDR1 as SGHVS and CDR2 as FQNEAQ. J gave up 1 base and V 6 bases, and 8 bases lay outside the gene matches. The CDR3 has 15 residues.

This clone came up a few times. The gene calls are TRBV7-2 and TRBJ2-1; the D gene is possibly TRBD2 (6 bases). Per the germline V gene, CDR1 is SGHTA and CDR2 is FQGNSA. The CDR3 runs 14 residues. The V gene lost 7 bases and the J gene lost 2 bases, with 12 bases spanning the gap. The CDR3 is CASTILAAYNEQFF. CDR3 coding DNA: TGTGCCAGCACCATACTAGCTGCCTACAATGAGCAGTTCTTC.